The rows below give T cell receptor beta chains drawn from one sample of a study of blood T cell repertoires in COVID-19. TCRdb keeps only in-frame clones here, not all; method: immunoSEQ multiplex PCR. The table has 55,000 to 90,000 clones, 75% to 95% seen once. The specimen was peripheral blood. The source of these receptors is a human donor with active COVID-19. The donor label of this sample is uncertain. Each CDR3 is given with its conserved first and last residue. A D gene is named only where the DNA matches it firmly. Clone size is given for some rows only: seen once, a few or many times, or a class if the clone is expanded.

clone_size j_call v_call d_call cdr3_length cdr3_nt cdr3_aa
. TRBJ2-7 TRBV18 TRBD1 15 TGTGCCAGCTCATCACGAGGGACAGGGTCGATCGAGCAGTACTTC CASSSRGTGSIEQYF
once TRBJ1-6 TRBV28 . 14 TGTGCCAGCAGCAGACAGGAGGATAATTCACCCCTCCACTTT CASSRQEDNSPLHF
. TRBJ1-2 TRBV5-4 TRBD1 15 TGTGCCAGCAGCACTCAGACAGGGAAAGGAAAGGGCTACACCTTC CASSTQTGKGKGYTF
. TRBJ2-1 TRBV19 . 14 TGTGCCAGTAGAGGGCGGGATAAATACAATGAGCAGTTCTTC CASRGRDKYNEQFF
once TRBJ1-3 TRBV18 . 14 TGTGCCAGCTCAGGCTCGGCAGGCCCTCCAACCATATATTTT CASSGSAGPPTIYF
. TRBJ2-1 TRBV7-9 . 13 TGTGCCAGCAGCAGAGACTGGTACAATGAGCAGTTCTTC CASSRDWYNEQFF
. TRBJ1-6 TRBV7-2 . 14 TGTGCCAGCAGCTTAAAACAGGATAATTCACCCCTCCACTTT CASSLKQDNSPLHF
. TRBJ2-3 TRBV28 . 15 TGTGCCAGCAGCGGGAGCGGGCGAGGGGCAGATACGCAGTATTTT CASSGSGRGADTQYF
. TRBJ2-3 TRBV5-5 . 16 TGTGCCAGCAGCTTGGCGTGGTCCCCGGGGATAGATACGCAGTATTTT CASSLAWSPGIDTQYF
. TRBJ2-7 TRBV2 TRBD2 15 TGTGCCAGCAGTGAAAGGACTAGCAATTACTACGAGCAGTACTTC CASSERTSNYYEQYF
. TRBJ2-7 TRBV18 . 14 TGTGCCAGCTCAATTAGCGCCAGCTCCTACGAGCAGTACTTC CASSISASSYEQYF
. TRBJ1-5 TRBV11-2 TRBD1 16 TGTGCCAGCAGCTTAGGATTCGGGACAGGGTATCAGCCCCAGCATTTT CASSLGFGTGYQPQHF
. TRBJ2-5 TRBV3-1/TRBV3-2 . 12 TGTGCCAGCAGAGGGGGACGGGAGACCCAGTACTTC CASRGGRETQYF
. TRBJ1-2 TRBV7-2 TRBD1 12 TGTGCCAGCAGCGGGACAGGGCTGGGCTACACCTTC CASSGTGLGYTF
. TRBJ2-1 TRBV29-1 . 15 TGCAGCGCCCCGCGGGTCGGATCTCCGGGCAATGAGCAGTTCTTC CSAPRVGSPGNEQFF
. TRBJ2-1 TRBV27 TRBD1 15 TGTGCCAGCAGTTCCGGGACAGGCCGTAACAATGAGCAGTTCTTC CASSSGTGRNNEQFF
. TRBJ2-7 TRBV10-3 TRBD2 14 TGTGCCATCAGGGGTCTAGCGGGAGGGTACGAGCAGTACTTC CAIRGLAGGYEQYF
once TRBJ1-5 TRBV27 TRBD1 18 TGTGCCAGCAGAACGACCCGGACAGGGGGCAAGGGCAATCAGCCCCAGCATTTT CASRTTRTGGKGNQPQHF
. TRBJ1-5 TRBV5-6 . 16 TGTGCCAGCAGCTTCGGACAGCTAACCCTAAATCAGCCCCAGCATTTT CASSFGQLTLNQPQHF
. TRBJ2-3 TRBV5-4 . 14 TGTGCCAGCAGCGGCGGGGTTTACACAGATACGCAGTATTTT CASSGGVYTDTQYF
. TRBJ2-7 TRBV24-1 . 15 TGTGCCACCAGTGTTCCCCGGACTCAAGTCTCCGAGCAGTACTTC CATSVPRTQVSEQYF
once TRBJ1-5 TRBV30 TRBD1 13 TGTGCCTGGAGTGTACAGGGGGTTCAGCCCCAGCATTTT CAWSVQGVQPQHF
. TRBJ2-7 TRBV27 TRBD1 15 TGTGCCAGCACCCAGTTAACGGGACAGGGGTTCGAGCAGTACTTC CASTQLTGQGFEQYF
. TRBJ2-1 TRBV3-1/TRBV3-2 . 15 TGTGCCAGCAGCCAAGATTTGCAGGGGATCAATGAGCAGTTCTTC CASSQDLQGINEQFF
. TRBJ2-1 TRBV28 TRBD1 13 TGTGCCACCCAGACAGGGGATATCTATGAGCAGTTCTTC CATQTGDIYEQFF
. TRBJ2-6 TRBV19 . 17 TGTGCCAGTAGCACCCCCCAGGGGCGCACTGGGGCCAACGTCCTGACTTTC CASSTPQGRTGANVLTF
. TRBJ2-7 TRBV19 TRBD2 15 TGTGCCAGTAGCCTACTAGCGGGAGAGTCCTACGAGCAGTACTTC CASSLLAGESYEQYF
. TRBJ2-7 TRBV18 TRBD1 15 TGTGCCAGCTCACCCCGGGACAGGGGGGTGGACGAGCAGTACTTC CASSPRDRGVDEQYF
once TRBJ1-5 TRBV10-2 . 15 TGCGCCAGCAGTGAGGCCAGGGCCAGCAATCAGCCCCAGCATTTT CASSEARASNQPQHF
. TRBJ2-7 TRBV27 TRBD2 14 TGTGCCAGCAGTTTAGGGGGGGAGGTTTACGAGCAGTACTTC CASSLGGEVYEQYF
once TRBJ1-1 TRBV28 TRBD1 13 TGTGCCATCGAGACAGGGATGCCCACTGAAGCTTTCTTT CAIETGMPTEAFF
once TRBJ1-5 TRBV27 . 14 TGTGCCAGCAGTTCGCGACAGGCGAATCAGCCCCAGCATTTT CASSSRQANQPQHF
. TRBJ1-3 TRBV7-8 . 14 TGTGCCAGCAGCTTAGGATCGGGGACTAACACCATATATTTT CASSLGSGTNTIYF
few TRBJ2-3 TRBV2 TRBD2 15 TGTGCCAGCGGGACTAGCGGGAGTGTCGCAGATACGCAGTATTTT CASGTSGSVADTQYF
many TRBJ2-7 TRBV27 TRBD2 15 TGTGCCAGCACCTCCTTACTAGCGGGTCTCTACGAGCAGTACTTC CASTSLLAGLYEQYF
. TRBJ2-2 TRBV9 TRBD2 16 TGTGCCAGCAGCGTAGGAGGTAGCGGGACCACCGGGGAGCTGTTTTTT CASSVGGSGTTGELFF
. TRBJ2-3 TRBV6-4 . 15 TGTGCCAGCAGTGAGGTTCAGGGAAGCACAGATACGCAGTATTTT CASSEVQGSTDTQYF
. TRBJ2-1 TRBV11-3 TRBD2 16 TGTGCCAGCAGCTTCGGGACTAGCGGAGGGGGGAATGAGCAGTTCTTC CASSFGTSGGGNEQFF
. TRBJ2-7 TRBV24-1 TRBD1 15 TGTGCCACCAGTCCCGGGACAGGGGCTCCCAACGAGCAGTACTTC CATSPGTGAPNEQYF
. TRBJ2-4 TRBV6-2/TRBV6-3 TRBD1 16 TGTGCCAGCAGCCCCAACCGGGACAGGGTAGCTGGCATTCAGTACTTC CASSPNRDRVAGIQYF
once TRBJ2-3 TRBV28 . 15 TGTGCCAGCAGTACCGCGGGACTTGCGCCGGATACGCAGTATTTT CASSTAGLAPDTQYF
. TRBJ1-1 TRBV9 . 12 TGTGCCAGCAGACCAGGGGTCGCTGAAGCTTTCTTT CASRPGVAEAFF
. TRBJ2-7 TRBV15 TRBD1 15 TGTGCCACCAGCAGAGATGTGGCAGGGGGCTACGAGCAGTACTTC CATSRDVAGGYEQYF
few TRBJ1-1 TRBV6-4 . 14 TGTGCCAGCAGTGTCGGCGGGATGAACACTGAAGCTTTCTTT CASSVGGMNTEAFF
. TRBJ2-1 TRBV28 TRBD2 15 TGTGCCAGCACCCGGACTAGCGGGACTTACAATGAGCAGTTCTTC CASTRTSGTYNEQFF
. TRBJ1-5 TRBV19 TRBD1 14 TGTGCCAGTGCCGACAGGGGACTCAATCAGCCCCAGCATTTT CASADRGLNQPQHF
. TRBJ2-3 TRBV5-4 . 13 TGTGCCAGCAGCTTGGACAAATCAGATACGCAGTATTTT CASSLDKSDTQYF
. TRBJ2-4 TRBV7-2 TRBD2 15 TGTGCCAGCAGCTTAAGGGCTAGCGGGGAAAACATTCAGTACTTC CASSLRASGENIQYF
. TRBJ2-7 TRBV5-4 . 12 TGTGCCAGCAGCTTGACGGGGTACGAGCAGTACTTC CASSLTGYEQYF
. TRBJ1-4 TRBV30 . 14 TGTGCCTGGAGTGTAGACACGACTAATGAAAAACTGTTTTTT CAWSVDTTNEKLFF
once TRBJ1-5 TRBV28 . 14 TGTGCCAGCAGTCTTCGAGTGAGTAATCAGCCCCAGCATTTT CASSLRVSNQPQHF
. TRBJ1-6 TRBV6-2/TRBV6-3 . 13 TGTGCCAGCAGTTACTCGGAGAAATCACCCCTCCACTTT CASSYSEKSPLHF
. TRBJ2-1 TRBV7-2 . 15 TGTGCCAGCAGCCCGGGACTCAACTCCTACAATGAGCAGTTCTTC CASSPGLNSYNEQFF
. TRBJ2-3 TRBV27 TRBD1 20 TGTGCCAGCAGTTTATCGGGAGTGGTCTACGGGACAGCTAGCACAGATACGCAGTATTTT CASSLSGVVYGTASTDTQYF
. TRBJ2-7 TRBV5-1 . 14 TGCGCCAGTACCCGGGACATAAGTCCCTACGAGCAGTACTTC CASTRDISPYEQYF
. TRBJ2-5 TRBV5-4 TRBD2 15 TGTGCCAGCAGCCTAGCGGGGGGATTCCAAGAGACCCAGTACTTC CASSLAGGFQETQYF
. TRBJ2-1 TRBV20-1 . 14 TGCAGTGCTAGTGCCCCTGAGGGCTACAATGAGCAGTTCTTC CSASAPEGYNEQFF
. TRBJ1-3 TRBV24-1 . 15 TGTGCCACCAGTGACCCCCGGTTGAATGGAAACACCATATATTTT CATSDPRLNGNTIYF
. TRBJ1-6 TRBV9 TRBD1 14 TGTGCCAGCAGCGTAGCGGACAGGAATTCACCCCTCCACTTT CASSVADRNSPLHF